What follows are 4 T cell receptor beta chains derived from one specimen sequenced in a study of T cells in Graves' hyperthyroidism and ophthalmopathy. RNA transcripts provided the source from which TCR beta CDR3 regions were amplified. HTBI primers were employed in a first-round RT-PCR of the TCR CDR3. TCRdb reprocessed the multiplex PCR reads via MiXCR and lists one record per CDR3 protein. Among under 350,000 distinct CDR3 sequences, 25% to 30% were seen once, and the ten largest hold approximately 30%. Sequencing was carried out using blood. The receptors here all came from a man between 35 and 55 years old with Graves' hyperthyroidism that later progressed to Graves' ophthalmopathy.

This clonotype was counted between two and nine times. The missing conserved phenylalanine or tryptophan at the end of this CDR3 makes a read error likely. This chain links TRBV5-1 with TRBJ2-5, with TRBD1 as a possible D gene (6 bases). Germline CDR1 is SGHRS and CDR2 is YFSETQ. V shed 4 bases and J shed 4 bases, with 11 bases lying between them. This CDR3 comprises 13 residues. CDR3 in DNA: TGCGCCAGCAGCCCGGGACATGGAGAGACCCAGTACTCC. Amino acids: CASSPGHGETQYS.

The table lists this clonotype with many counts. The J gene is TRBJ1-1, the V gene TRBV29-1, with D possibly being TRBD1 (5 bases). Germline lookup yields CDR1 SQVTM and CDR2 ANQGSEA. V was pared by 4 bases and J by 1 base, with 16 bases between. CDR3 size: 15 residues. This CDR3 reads CSVGRAGPSNTEAFF. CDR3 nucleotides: TGCAGCGTTGGCAGGGCAGGGCCGTCGAACACTGAAGCTTTCTTT.

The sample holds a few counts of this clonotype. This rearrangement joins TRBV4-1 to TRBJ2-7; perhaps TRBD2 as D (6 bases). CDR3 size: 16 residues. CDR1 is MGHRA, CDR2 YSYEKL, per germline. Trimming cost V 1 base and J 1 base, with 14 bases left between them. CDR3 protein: CASSQASGDHSYEQYF. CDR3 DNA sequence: TGCGCCAGCAGCCAAGCGTCGGGAGATCATTCCTACGAGCAGTACTTC.

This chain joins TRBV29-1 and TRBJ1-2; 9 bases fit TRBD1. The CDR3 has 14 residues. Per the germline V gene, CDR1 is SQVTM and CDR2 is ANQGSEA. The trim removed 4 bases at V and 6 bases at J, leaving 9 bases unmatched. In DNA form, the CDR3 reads TGCAGCGTTGCGAGTTACAGGGGGCAGGATGGCTACACCTTC. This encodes CSVASYRGQDGYTF.